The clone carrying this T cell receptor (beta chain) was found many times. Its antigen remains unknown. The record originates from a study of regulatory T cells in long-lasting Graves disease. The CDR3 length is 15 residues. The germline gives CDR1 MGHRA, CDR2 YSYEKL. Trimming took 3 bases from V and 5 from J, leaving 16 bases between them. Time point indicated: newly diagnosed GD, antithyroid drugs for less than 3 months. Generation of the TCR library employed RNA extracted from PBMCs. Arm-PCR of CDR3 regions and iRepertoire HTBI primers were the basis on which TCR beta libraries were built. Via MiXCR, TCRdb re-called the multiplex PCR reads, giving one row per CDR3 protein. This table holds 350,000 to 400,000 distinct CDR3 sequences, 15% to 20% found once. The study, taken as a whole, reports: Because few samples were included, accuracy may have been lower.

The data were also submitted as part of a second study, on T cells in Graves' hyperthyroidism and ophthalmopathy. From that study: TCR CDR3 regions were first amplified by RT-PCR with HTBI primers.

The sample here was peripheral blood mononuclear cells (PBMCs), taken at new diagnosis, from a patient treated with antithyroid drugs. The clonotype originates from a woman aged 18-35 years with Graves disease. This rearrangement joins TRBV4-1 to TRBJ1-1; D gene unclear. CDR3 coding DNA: TGCGCCAGCAGCCAGGCAGACGGGTTCGATACTGAAGCTTTCTTT. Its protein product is CASSQADGFDTEAFF.